These 27 T cell receptor beta chains originate from one sample sequenced in a study of glioma-infiltrating T cells after dendritic cell vaccination. Libraries were prepared by immunoSEQ multiplex PCR; TCRdb keeps only in-frame clonotypes and omits some of them. The top ten hold 8.5% of the sample, which has over 65,000 clones, 85% seen once. Time point of the sample: after dendritic cell vaccination, including at tumor progression/relapse. The sample here was blood, taken after dendritic cell vaccination. These receptors originate from a human donor with glioblastoma.

The chain combines TRBV4-3 with TRBJ2-7; 8 bases match TRBD2. The germline V gene encodes CDR1 LGHNA and CDR2 YSLEER. The CDR3 runs 19 residues. V gave up 4 bases and J gave up 2 bases; unmatched junction bases: 19. The CDR3 region has the DNA TGCGCCAGCAGCCTCACCCTAGCCACAGGCGGGGGGTCTACCTACGAGCAGTACTTC. The encoded protein is CASSLTLATGGGSTYEQYF.

Remarks on this clone: The DNA is omitted, as the CDR3 cannot be located on it reliably, and the CDR3 follows TCRdb's listing. The chain carries TRBV7-2 and TRBJ2-1; the D call of TRBD2 is as the table states it, not checked on the DNA. The CDR3 is 18 residues long, ends included. Germline CDR1 SGHTA, CDR2 FQGNSA. CDR3 residues: CASSFLWASGTSGNEQFF.

The table lists this clone with a count of one. The rearrangement links TRBV28 to TRBJ2-5; 10 bases match TRBD1. The CDR3 covers 15 residues. Germline CDR1 and CDR2: MDHEN and SYDVKM. The J segment lost 8 bases and the V segment lost 1 base, leaving 7 bases of the junction unmatched. CDR3 sequence reads: CASSLSGQGVGTQYF. Here the CDR3 DNA reads TGTGCCAGCAGTTTATCCGGACAGGGGGTGGGTACCCAGTACTTC.

The chain has TRBV5-6 and TRBJ2-7; 7 bases fit TRBD2. With V trimmed by 1 base and J by 2 bases, 3 bases remained unmatched. CDR3 length: 14 residues. Germline values: CDR1 SGHDT, CDR2 YYEEEE. The CDR3 protein is CASSLLAAPYEQYF. The CDR3 DNA follows: TGTGCCAGCAGCTTGCTAGCGGCTCCCTACGAGCAGTACTTC. Full variable domain (remainder filled in from reference TRBV5-6 and TRBJ2-7): DAGVTQSPTHLIKTRGQQVTLRCSPKSGHDTVSWYQQALGQGPQFIFQYYEEEERQRGNFPDRFSGHQFPNYSSELNVNALLLGDSALYLCASSLLAAPYEQYFGPGTRLTVT.

The chain recombines TRBV14 with TRBJ2-5, with a weak D call TRBD1 (6 bases). CDR3 length: 14 residues. The ends were cut back, 4 bases at V and 7 bases at J, with 16 bases in the middle. Germline V gene data show CDR1 as SGHDN and CDR2 as FVKESK. The CDR3: CASSRDRLVGTQYF. In DNA, the CDR3 is TGTGCCAGCAGCCGAGACAGGCTCGTGGGGACCCAGTACTTC.

This clone came up once. The V and J genes are TRBV7-2 and TRBJ1-5; D ambiguous. Looked up from germline, CDR1 is SGHTA and CDR2 is FQGNSA. The CDR3 contains 14 residues. The germline V and J ends were trimmed by 4 bases and 4 bases, with 11 bases remaining between them. For the CDR3, the DNA is TGTGCCAGCAGCTACGGACGGGGAAATCAGCCCCAGCATTTT. Translation gives CASSYGRGNQPQHF.

This rearrangement joins TRBV4-3 to TRBJ2-5; 8 bases line up with TRBD1. The CDR3 spans 16 residues. Unmatched junction bases numbered 9, after V lost 0 bases and J lost 6 bases. From germline, CDR1 is LGHNA and CDR2 YSLEER. The CDR3 bases are TGCGCCAGCAGCCAAGATGGGACAGGCCCTCGTAAGACCCAGTACTTC. Translation: CASSQDGTGPRKTQYF.

This chain links TRBV7-9 with TRBJ2-7; the match to TRBD1 covers 8 bases. The CDR3 has 14 amino acids. V lost 5 bases and J lost 1; bases outside the gene matches: 4. In germline, CDR1 is SEHNR, CDR2 FQNEAQ (reference sequence). The CDR3 sequence: CASSPGGGSYEQYF. The CDR3 coding sequence is TGTGCCAGCAGCCCAGGGGGCGGATCCTACGAGCAGTACTTC. Drawing the rest from reference TRBV7-9 and TRBJ2-7, the complete variable domain is DTGVSQNPRHKITKRGQNVTFRCDPISEHNRLYWYRQTLGQGPEFLTYFQNEAQLEKSRLLSDRFSAERPKGSFSTLEIQRTEQGDSAMYLCASSPGGGSYEQYFGPGTRLTVT.

The J gene is TRBJ2-1, the V gene TRBV6-6; D perhaps matches TRBD2 (5 bases). The CDR3 sequence is 15 residues long. Germline V CDR1 and CDR2: MNHNY, SVGAGI (reference sequence). Trimming left V 4 bases short and J 0 bases short, with 10 bases between. The CDR3 spells CASSFGDNSYNEQFF. The DNA for the CDR3 is TGTGCCAGCAGTTTCGGGGATAACTCCTACAATGAGCAGTTCTTC.

This chain uses TRBV18 with TRBJ2-2, with D tentatively TRBD1 (6 bases). This CDR3 has 16 residues. In germline, CDR1 is KGHSH, CDR2 LQKENI. The V end was cut by 6 bases, the J end by 4 bases, with 18 bases between. In nucleotides, the CDR3 is TGTGCCAGCTCCCAGGAAACCGGGACACGCACCGGGGAGCTGTTTTTT. Translation gives CASSQETGTRTGELFF.

This clone was counted once. The gene calls are TRBV6-5 and TRBJ1-6, with 8 bases identical to TRBD1. The CDR3 length is 15 residues. V lost 6 bases and J lost 10; bases outside the gene matches: 11. The V gene's germline CDR1 is MNHEY and CDR2 SVGAGI. The CDR3 protein is CASRANRGGVSPLHF. In DNA form, the CDR3 reads TGTGCCAGCAGAGCTAACAGGGGGGGGGTGTCACCCCTCCACTTT.

This clone has a single count. V and J are TRBV27 and TRBJ2-7, with TRBD1 identical over 10 bases. The CDR3 is made up of 14 amino acids. Trimming cost V 3 bases and J 3 bases; bases outside gene matches: 2. The germline CDR1 and CDR2 sequences are MNHEY and SMNVEV (reference sequence). The DNA for the CDR3 is TGTGCCAGCAGTTTTGGGACAGGGGACTACGAGCAGTACTTC. It translates to CASSFGTGDYEQYF.

The rearrangement links TRBV30 to TRBJ2-1; D is unresolved. Looked up from germline, CDR1 is GTSNPN and CDR2 is SVGIG (reference sequence). The CDR3 sequence is 11 residues long. V lost 3 bases and J 7 bases, leaving 7 bases between the germline ends. CDR3 DNA: TGTGCCTGGAGCGGGTCGAATGAGCAGTTCTTC. Protein: CAWSGSNEQFF.

The chain has TRBV5-5 and TRBJ1-1; 8 nucleotides line up with TRBD1. There are 11 residues in the CDR3. The V and J ends lost 1 base and 11 bases, in that order; junction bases with no gene match: 1. Germline V lookup: CDR1 SGHKS, CDR2 YYEKEE (reference sequence). The CDR3 sequence: CASSLNRGAFF. In DNA, the CDR3 is TGTGCCAGCAGCTTGAACAGGGGGGCTTTCTTT.

This clone has more than one count but fewer than ten. CDR3 nucleotides: TGTGCCACCAGCAGAGATAAGGGGCTGGACTATGGCTACACCTTC. Translation: CATSRDKGLDYGYTF. The chain uses TRBV15 and TRBJ1-2; possible D gene TRBD1, 5 bases. The germline V gene encodes CDR1 LNHNV and CDR2 YYDKDF (reference sequence). V lost 0 bases and J lost 3, with 11 bases in between. This CDR3 spans 15 amino acids.

J is TRBJ2-3 and V is TRBV5-4, with D hard to call. V was trimmed by 1 base and J by 0 bases, leaving 12 bases between them. The CDR3 covers 16 residues. Germline loops: CDR1 SGHNT, CDR2 YYREEE (reference sequence). CDR3 region: CASSLYENWSTDTQYF. The CDR3 DNA is TGTGCCAGCAGCTTGTACGAGAACTGGAGCACAGATACGCAGTATTTT.

This chain connects TRBV7-2 to TRBJ2-3; the match to TRBD1 covers 8 bases. CDR3 size: 15 residues. V shed 1 base and J 4 bases; nucleotides not matched to a gene: 4. In germline, CDR1 is SGHTA, CDR2 FQGNSA. The CDR3 coding sequence is TGTGCCAGCAGCTTAGAGGCAGGGGGCGCAGATACGCAGTATTTT. The encoded protein is CASSLEAGGADTQYF.

The V and J genes are TRBV19 and TRBJ1-6; 11 bases match TRBD1. Germline assignment: CDR1 LNHDA and CDR2 SQIVND (reference sequence). V was clipped by 0 bases and J by 8 bases; unmatched bases: 6. This CDR3 comprises 17 residues. CDR3 amino acids: CASSIEDRGLEDSPLHF. The CDR3 DNA follows: TGTGCCAGTAGTATAGAGGACAGGGGGCTGGAGGATTCACCCCTCCACTTT.

The chain couples TRBV5-1 to TRBJ1-1, with D perhaps matching TRBD1 (5 bases). Trimming stripped 0 bases from V and 5 bases from J, with 14 bases between. This CDR3 has 15 amino acids. Germline V gene sequence: CDR1 SGHRS, CDR2 YFSETQ. CDR3 amino acids: CASSLVRREGTEAFF. The CDR3 DNA follows: TGCGCCAGCAGCTTGGTTCGCAGGGAGGGGACTGAAGCTTTCTTT.

The V call is TRBV2, the J call TRBJ2-2, with D possibly TRBD2 on 6 matching bases. CDR1 SNHLY and CDR2 FYNNEI come from the germline V gene. The CDR3 has 14 residues. V lost 11 bases, J lost 2 bases, and 15 bases lay in between. Here the CDR3 reads CAGAGLINTGELFF. In nucleotides, the CDR3 is TGTGCCGGCGCGGGACTCATAAACACCGGGGAGCTGTTTTTT.

This sequence joins TRBV5-8 and TRBJ1-4; D uncertain. The CDR3 extends over 16 amino acids. From germline, CDR1 is SGHTS and CDR2 YDEGEE. V gave up 1 base and J gave up 6 bases, with 16 bases separating them. CDR3 sequence reads: CASSLPLSASDEKLFF. The CDR3 coding sequence is TGTGCCAGCAGCTTGCCCTTGTCTGCCTCGGATGAAAAACTGTTTTTT.

The gene calls are TRBV19 and TRBJ1-2, with unresolved D. V lost 5 bases, J lost 4 bases, and 11 bases lay in between. Per germline, CDR1 LNHDA and CDR2 SQIVND (reference sequence). CDR3 length: 13 amino acids. Written as DNA, the CDR3 is TGTGCCAGTAGTTTTCCAGGCCCCTATGGCTACACCTTC. Protein sequence: CASSFPGPYGYTF.

This clone was counted a single time. The chain recombines TRBV6-5 with TRBJ2-2; TRBD1 might be the D (6 bases). V was clipped by 1 base and J by 4 bases, with 10 bases between them. The CDR3 length is 15 residues. In germline, CDR1 is MNHEY, CDR2 SVGAGI. CDR3 DNA sequence: TGTGCCAGCAGTTACTTACAGGGTCGCACCGGGGAGCTGTTTTTT. Translation: CASSYLQGRTGELFF.

This chain uses TRBV18 with TRBJ2-1, with D possibly being TRBD2 (5 bases). CDR3 size: 14 residues. The germline V gene has CDR1 KGHSH and CDR2 LQKENI. The V end was cut by 3 bases, the J end by 6 bases, with 12 bases between. The DNA for the CDR3 is TGTGCCAGCTCACCTCTCAGGACTCCCAATGAGCAGTTCTTC. This sequence encodes CASSPLRTPNEQFF.

V and J are TRBV6-1 and TRBJ1-2, with TRBD1 as a possible D gene (5 bases). The V and J ends lost 2 bases and 2 bases respectively, with 12 bases between them. The CDR3 contains 15 residues. Germline V gives CDR1 MNHNS, CDR2 SASEGT. For the CDR3, the DNA is TGTGCCAGCAGTGAATATCCAGGGATAAACTATGGCTACACCTTC. Translated: CASSEYPGINYGYTF.

Only a few counts were recorded for this clone. The rearrangement joins TRBV5-1 to TRBJ2-2; 8 positions agree with TRBD1. V gave up 2 bases and J gave up 7 bases; unmatched junction bases: 4. This CDR3 comprises 14 residues. Germline V gene data show CDR1 as SGHRS and CDR2 as YFSETQ. In nucleotides, the CDR3 is TGCGCCAGCAGCTTCGAAACAGGGGGCGGGGAGCTGTTTTTT. It specifies CASSFETGGGELFF.

The chain is built from TRBV29-1 and TRBJ2-1; 7 positions agree with TRBD1. CDR1 and CDR2 from the germline V gene are SQVTM and ANQGSEA. J was trimmed by 4 bases and V by 4 bases; bases with no gene match: 13. CDR3 size: 16 residues. The CDR3 DNA follows: TGCAGCGTTGGAGGGATAGGCAGGGGGTCTTACAATGAGCAGTTCTTC. Its protein is CSVGGIGRGSYNEQFF.